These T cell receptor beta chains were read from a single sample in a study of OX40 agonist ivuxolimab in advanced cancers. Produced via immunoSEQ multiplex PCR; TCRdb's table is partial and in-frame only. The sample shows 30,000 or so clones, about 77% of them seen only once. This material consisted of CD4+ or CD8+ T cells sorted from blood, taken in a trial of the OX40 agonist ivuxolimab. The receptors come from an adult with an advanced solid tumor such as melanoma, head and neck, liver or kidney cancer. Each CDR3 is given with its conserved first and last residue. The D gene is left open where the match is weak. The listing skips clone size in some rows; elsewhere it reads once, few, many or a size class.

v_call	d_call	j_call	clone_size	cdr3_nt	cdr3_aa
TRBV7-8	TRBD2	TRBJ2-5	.	TGTGCCAGCAGCTTAGGTGGTGCTAGCGGGGGGGCTGAGACCCAGTACTTC	CASSLGGASGGAETQYF
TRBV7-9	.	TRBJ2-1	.	TGTGCCAGCGGAGATGAGCAGTTCTTC	CASGDEQFF
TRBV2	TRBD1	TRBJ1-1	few	TGTGCCAGCAGCGCGACAGGGAATTGGGACACTGAAGCTTTCTTT	CASSATGNWDTEAFF
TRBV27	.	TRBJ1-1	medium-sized	TGTGCCAGCAGCCCGACACAAATGAACACTGAAGCTTTCTTT	CASSPTQMNTEAFF
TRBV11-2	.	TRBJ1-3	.	TGTGCCAGCAGCGGGGGTCGGAACATTCTGGACACCATATATTTT	CASSGGRNILDTIYF
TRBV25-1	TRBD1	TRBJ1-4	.	TGTGCCAGCAGTGATCCCGGGACAGGGGGTAATGAAAAACTGTTTTTT	CASSDPGTGGNEKLFF
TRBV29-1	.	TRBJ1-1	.	TGCAGCGTTGACGAGACGGGGTACACTGAAGCTTTCTTT	CSVDETGYTEAFF
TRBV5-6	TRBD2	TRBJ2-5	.	TGTGCCAGCATTCCGGGGGGGATACAAGAGACCCAGTACTTC	CASIPGGIQETQYF
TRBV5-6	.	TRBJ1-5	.	TGTGCCAGCAGCACTCGGGGTGATCAGCCCCAGCATTTT	CASSTRGDQPQHF
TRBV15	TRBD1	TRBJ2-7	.	TGTGCCACAAGTGGGGACAGGGCGTCCTACGAGCAGTACTTC	CATSGDRASYEQYF
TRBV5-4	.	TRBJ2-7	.	TGTGCCAGCAGCCCTGACGGCTACGAGCAGTACTTC	CASSPDGYEQYF
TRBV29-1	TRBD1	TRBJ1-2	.	TGCAGCGTTGAAATCGACAGGGGGCGCACCTATGGCTACACCTTC	CSVEIDRGRTYGYTF
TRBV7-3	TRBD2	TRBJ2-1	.	TGTGCCAGCAGCTTACTAGCGGGGGGGAGCAATGAGCAGTTCTTC	CASSLLAGGSNEQFF
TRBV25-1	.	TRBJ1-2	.	TGTGCCAGCAGACGGGACGGCAACTATGGCTACACCTTC	CASRRDGNYGYTF
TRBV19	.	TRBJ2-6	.	TGTGCCAGTAGGGTGGGATTGGTGTCTGGGGCCAACGTCCTGACTTTC	CASRVGLVSGANVLTF
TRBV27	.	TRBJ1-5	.	TGTGCCAGCAGTTCCGGGACTCCTAATCAGCCCCAGCATTTT	CASSSGTPNQPQHF
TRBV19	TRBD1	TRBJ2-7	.	TGTGCCAGTAGTATAGTGGGACAGGGGGGCTACGAGCAGTACTTC	CASSIVGQGGYEQYF
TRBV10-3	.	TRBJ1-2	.	TGTGCCATCCAACGGATGACAGGCCCCAACTATGGCTACACCTTC	CAIQRMTGPNYGYTF
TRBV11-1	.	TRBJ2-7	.	TGTGCCAGCAGCTTAGATCGGGGCACCTCCTACGAGCAGTACTTC	CASSLDRGTSYEQYF
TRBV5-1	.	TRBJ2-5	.	TGCGCCAGCAGCTTGAGAGAGGTAGAGACCCAGTACTTC	CASSLREVETQYF
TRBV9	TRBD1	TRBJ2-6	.	TGTGCCAGCAGCGTAGATGCCAGGGGGCGAACTGGGGCCAACGTCCTGACTTTC	CASSVDARGRTGANVLTF